The 13 T cell receptor beta chains below come from one sample, sequenced in a study of brain T cells in children with intractable seizures. TCRdb keeps only in-frame clones here, not all; method: immunoSEQ multiplex PCR. This repertoire shows around 70,000 clones, about 93% found once; its top ten account for approximately 1.5%. This specimen consisted of peripheral blood, obtained at surgery. The receptors derive from a boy in the first two years of life with tuberous sclerosis and intractable seizures.

The genes are TRBV20-1 and TRBJ2-7; D tentatively fits TRBD1 or TRBD2 (6 bases each). Germline values: CDR1 DFQATT, CDR2 SNEGSKA (reference sequence). This CDR3 comprises 14 residues. V lost 3 bases, J lost 2 bases, and 14 bases lay in between. CDR3 nucleotide sequence: TGCAGTGCTAGTCGGGGGCAGGGTGCCTACGAGCAGTACTTC. It is translated as CSASRGQGAYEQYF.

This chain uses TRBV7-2 with TRBJ2-7; no clear D. The CDR3 runs 15 residues. V was shortened by 0 bases and J by 0 bases, with 9 bases between the two germline ends. Germline V gene data show CDR1 as SGHTA and CDR2 as FQGNSA. The CDR3 DNA follows: TGTGCCAGCAGCTTAGCCGCATCCAACTCCTACGAGCAGTACTTC. Translation: CASSLAASNSYEQYF.

The chain employs TRBV7-9 and TRBJ2-2, with no clear D. This CDR3 comprises 14 residues. The germline gives CDR1 SEHNR, CDR2 FQNEAQ (reference sequence). Trimming shortened V by 2 bases and J by 5 bases, and 9 bases separated the two germline ends. This chain's CDR3 is CASSLYGETGELFF. In nucleotides, the CDR3 is TGTGCCAGCAGCTTATACGGAGAAACCGGGGAGCTGTTTTTT.

The chain joins TRBV28 to TRBJ2-3; no definite D call. Trimming pared 6 bases from V and 2 bases from J, leaving 12 bases between. This CDR3 region has 14 residues. Germline lookup yields CDR1 MDHEN and CDR2 SYDVKM. The CDR3 DNA follows: TGTGCCAGCAGCTACTTCTCCCTCACAGATACGCAGTATTTT. Its translation is CASSYFSLTDTQYF.

This chain uses TRBV21-1 with TRBJ2-2; the table names TRBD2, a call not compared with the DNA. TRBV21-1 is recorded as a pseudogene. The CDR3 has 17 amino acids. CDR3: CASSQKRRRVRTGELFF. CDR3 nucleotide sequence: TGTGCCAGCAGTCAAAAGAGGCGGAGGGTCCGCACCGGGGAGCTGTTTTTT.

This clone was seen only a few times. The chain is built from TRBV5-1 and TRBJ1-1, with D unclear. Germline values: CDR1 SGHRS, CDR2 YFSETQ. The CDR3 runs 14 residues. V was pared by 1 base and J by 0 bases, with 7 bases between. CDR3 sequence: CASSLWQMNTEAFF. CDR3 nucleotide sequence: TGCGCCAGCAGCTTGTGGCAGATGAACACTGAAGCTTTCTTT.

The rearrangement uses TRBV18 and TRBJ2-3; TRBD2 matches at 11 bases. The V gene end was trimmed by 6 bases and the J gene end by 1 base; junction bases not matched to a gene: 6. Per the germline V gene, CDR1 is KGHSH and CDR2 is LQKENI. The CDR3 contains 16 residues. The CDR3 loop reads CASSPTTSGGTDTQYF. The DNA of the CDR3 is TGTGCCAGCTCGCCCACGACTAGCGGGGGCACAGATACGCAGTATTTT.

The chain employs TRBV24-1 and TRBJ2-5; a possible D gene is TRBD2 (6 bases). Germline lookup yields CDR1 KGHDR and CDR2 SFDVKD. V was clipped by 7 bases and J by 2 bases, with 13 bases between them. The CDR3 spans 14 residues. CDR3 amino acids: CATREPGLQETQYF. The CDR3 DNA follows: TGTGCCACCAGGGAGCCGGGACTTCAAGAGACCCAGTACTTC.

The rearrangement uses TRBV19 and TRBJ1-1, with D perhaps TRBD1 (5 bases). Trimming removed 3 bases from V and 1 base from J, with 21 bases in between. The CDR3 is made up of 18 amino acids. Germline V CDR1 and CDR2: LNHDA, SQIVND (reference sequence). The CDR3 nucleotides read TGTGCCAGTAGTATGAGTTGGGCCGGGGGAGGACCGAACACTGAAGCTTTCTTT. Protein: CASSMSWAGGGPNTEAFF.

The genes are TRBV5-1 and TRBJ1-6, with 8 bases fitting TRBD1. Trimming removed 7 bases from V and 4 bases from J; junction bases left unmatched: 10. Per the germline V gene, CDR1 is SGHRS and CDR2 is YFSETQ. The CDR3 length is 16 residues. Here the CDR3 reads CASADREGSYNSPLHF. In DNA, the CDR3 is TGCGCCAGCGCGGACAGGGAGGGATCATATAATTCACCCCTCCACTTT.

The rearrangement links TRBV28 to TRBJ1-1; D gene unclear. This CDR3 has 15 amino acids. CDR1 and CDR2 (germline): MDHEN, SYDVKM. Trimming took 3 bases from V and 8 from J, leaving 19 bases between them. The CDR3 DNA follows: TGTGCCAGCAGTTTTGAGGGAGCGATTGTCTTCGAAGCTTTCTTT. Its protein is CASSFEGAIVFEAFF.

The J gene is TRBJ2-1, the V gene TRBV24-1, with D possibly being TRBD2 (5 bases). The CDR3 consists of 13 residues. The germline gives CDR1 KGHDR, CDR2 SFDVKD. Trimming shortened V by 4 bases and J by 8 bases, and 11 bases separated the two germline ends. CDR3 protein: CATSEPLAYEQFF. DNA for the CDR3: TGTGCCACCAGTGAACCGCTAGCATATGAGCAGTTCTTC.

The chain couples TRBV27 to TRBJ2-1, with 7 positions matching TRBD1. Per germline, CDR1 MNHEY and CDR2 SMNVEV (reference sequence). The CDR3 has 17 amino acids. The ends lost 4 bases at V and 0 bases at J; junction bases unmatched: 9. CDR3 bases: TGTGCCAGCAGTTCGTTGTATGGGACAGTCTCCTACAATGAGCAGTTCTTC. This gives the protein CASSSLYGTVSYNEQFF.